The sequence of this TCR beta chain was determined in a study of cytomegalovirus exposure and HLA in healthy donors. As for the study in general: Caucasian-associated ancestry cluster membership applied to approximately 81% of several hundred genotyped donors. Study results and limitations: The study designated 150 or so TCR beta chains cytomegalovirus-associated. The authors assumed roughly uniform sequencing depth across donors for presence/absence analyses.

13 Jbeta primers and 60 Vbeta primers were used for the PCR. Profiling relied on immunoSEQ multiplex PCR, and the TCRdb table lists in-frame clones only, not all of them. The sample lists over 200,000 clones; approximately 82% were seen once. CDR1 LNHDA and CDR2 SQIVND come from the germline V gene (reference sequence). V trimming: 5 bases; J trimming: 4 bases; junction bases outside the gene matches: 4. The CDR3 covers 13 residues. To note about this clone: The antigen remains unidentified.

The clonotype comes from a woman aged 35 to 49 in good health and CMV-seronegative. V and J are TRBV19 and TRBJ1-2; 7 bases fit TRBD1. Sequencing used PBMCs. The CDR3 bases are TGTGCCAGTAGTCTGGGACAGATCTATGGCTACACCTTC. Its protein product is CASSLGQIYGYTF.